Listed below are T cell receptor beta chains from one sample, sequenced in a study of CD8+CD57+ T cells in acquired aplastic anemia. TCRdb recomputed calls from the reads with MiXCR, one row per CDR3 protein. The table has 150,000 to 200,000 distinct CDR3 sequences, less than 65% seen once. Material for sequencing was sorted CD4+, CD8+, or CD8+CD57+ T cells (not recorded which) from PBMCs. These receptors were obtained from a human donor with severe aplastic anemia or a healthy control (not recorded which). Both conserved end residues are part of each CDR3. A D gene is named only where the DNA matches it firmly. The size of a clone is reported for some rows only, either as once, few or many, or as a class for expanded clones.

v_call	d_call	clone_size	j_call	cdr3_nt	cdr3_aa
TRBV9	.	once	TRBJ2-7	.	CASSIYLCSVEGGTSYEQYF
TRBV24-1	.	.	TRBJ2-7	TGTGCCACCAGTGACGCCGGGACCCGCCACGAGCAGTACTTC	CATSDAGTRHEQYF
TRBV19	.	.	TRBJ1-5	TGTGCCAGTAGTATGGACTATAGCAATCAGCCCCAGCATTTT	CASSMDYSNQPQHF
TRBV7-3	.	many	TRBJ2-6	TGTGCCAGCAGCTTCCTAGGCGCGGGGGCCAACTCTGGGGCCAACGTCCTGACTTTC	CASSFLGAGANSGANVLTF
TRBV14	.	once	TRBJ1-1	TGTGCCAGCAGCCAGTCGGCCATGAACACTGAAGCTTTCTTT	CASSQSAMNTEAFF
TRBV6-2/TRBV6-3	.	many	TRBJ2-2	TGTGCCAGCAGTTTGTTTGCAGGGAAGAGCACCGGGGAGCTGTTTTTT	CASSLFAGKSTGELFF
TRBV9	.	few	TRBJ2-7	TGTGCCAGCAGCGTGTCGGGGTCCTACGAGCAGTACTTC	CASSVSGSYEQYF
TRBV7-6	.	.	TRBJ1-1	TGTGCCAGCAGACAGTACAACACTGAAGCTTTCTTT	CASRQYNTEAFF
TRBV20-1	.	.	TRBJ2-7	TGCAGTGCCAGGGGGGACGCTAGCTCCTACGAGCAGTACTTC	CSARGDASSYEQYF
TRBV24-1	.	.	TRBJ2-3	TGTGCCACCCAACGGGGGCCGAGCACAGATACGCAGTATTTT	CATQRGPSTDTQYF
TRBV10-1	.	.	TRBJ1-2	TGCGCCAGCAGCTCCAGGGCTCAAGGCTATGGCTACACCTTC	CASSSRAQGYGYTF
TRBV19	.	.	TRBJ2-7	TGTGCCAGTAAGGCCTTCGAGCAGTACTTC	CASKAFEQYF
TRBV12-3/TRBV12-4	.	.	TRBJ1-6	TGTGCCAGCAGGAGGGGGATAAATAATTCACCCCTCCACTTT	CASRRGINNSPLHF
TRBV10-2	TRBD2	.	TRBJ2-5	TGTGCCAGCAGTTACATTCCACTAGCGGGAGAAGAGACCCAGTACTTC	CASSYIPLAGEETQYF
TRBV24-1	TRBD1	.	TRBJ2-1	TGTGCCACCAGTGATTCGGGGACAGTGGACAATGAGCAGTTCTTC	CATSDSGTVDNEQFF
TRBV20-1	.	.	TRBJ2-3	TGCAGTGCCCGAGAGTCAGATACGCAGTATTTT	CSARESDTQYF
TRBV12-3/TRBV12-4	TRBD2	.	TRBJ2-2	TGTGCCAGCGGACCGGGACTAGAATCTACCGGGGAGCTGTTTTTT	CASGPGLESTGELFF
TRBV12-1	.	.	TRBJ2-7	TGTGCCGGTCCGTTTGAGCCCAGAGAGCAGTACTTC	CAGPFEPREQYF
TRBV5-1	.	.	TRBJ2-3	TGCGCCAGCACCGGCGACCGCACAGATACGCAGTATTTT	CASTGDRTDTQYF
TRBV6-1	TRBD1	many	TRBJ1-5	TGTGCCAGCAGGGCAGGGACAGCACCCAATCAGCCCCAGCATTTT	CASRAGTAPNQPQHF
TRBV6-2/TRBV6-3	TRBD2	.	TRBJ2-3	TGTGCCAGCAGTTACGCGGGGGGGCCAGATACGCAGTATTTT	CASSYAGGPDTQYF
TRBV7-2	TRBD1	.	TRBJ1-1	TGTGCCAGCAGCTTAGAAACAGGGGCAGCTTTCTTT	CASSLETGAAFF
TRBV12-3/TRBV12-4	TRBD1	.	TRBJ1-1	TGTGCCAGCAGAACCGGGACAGTTGTCGCTGAAGCTTTCTTT	CASRTGTVVAEAFF
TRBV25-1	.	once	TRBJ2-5	TGTGCCAGCAGTGAATGGGGGATGTGGGAGCAAGAGACCCAGTACTTC	CASSEWGMWEQETQYF
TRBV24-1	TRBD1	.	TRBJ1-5	TGTGCCACAAATTATCGGGGGACAGGGACATCTCAGCCCCAGCATTTT	CATNYRGTGTSQPQHF
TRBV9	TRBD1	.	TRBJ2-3	TGTGCCAGCAGCGTAGGGGACAGGGAATTTGGAGATACGCAGTATTTT	CASSVGDREFGDTQYF
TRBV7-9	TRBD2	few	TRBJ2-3	TGTGCCAGCAGCTTAGTGGGTAGCGGGGGAAGAGATACGCAGTATTTT	CASSLVGSGGRDTQYF
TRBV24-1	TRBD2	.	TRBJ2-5	TGTGCCACCAGTGACCCTAGCGGGGACAAAGAGACCCAGTACTTC	CATSDPSGDKETQYF
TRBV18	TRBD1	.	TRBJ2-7	TGTGCCAGCTCACCACGAGACAGGGTAACCTACGAGCAGTACTTC	CASSPRDRVTYEQYF
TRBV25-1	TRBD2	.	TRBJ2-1	TGTGCCAGCAGTTTAGCGGGGGGGTTGGGTGAGCAGTTCTTC	CASSLAGGLGEQFF
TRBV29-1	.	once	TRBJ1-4	TGCAGCGTTGACAGGAATGAAAAACTGTTTTTT	CSVDRNEKLFF
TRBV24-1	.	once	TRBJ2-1	TGTGCCACCAGTGGTCTTGGGTGGGGGGGCCTGGGCGAGCAGTTCTTC	CATSGLGWGGLGEQFF
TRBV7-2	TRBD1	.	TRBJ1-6	TGTGCCAGCAGCTTAGAGACAGGGGTGCATTCACCCCTCCACTTT	CASSLETGVHSPLHF
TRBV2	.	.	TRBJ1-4	TGTGCCAGCACTCTCACCAATGAAAAACTGTTTTTT	CASTLTNEKLFF
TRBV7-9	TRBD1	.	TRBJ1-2	TGTGCCAGCACCGGTCGGACAGGGGAGTATGGCTACACCTTC	CASTGRTGEYGYTF
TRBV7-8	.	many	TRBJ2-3	TGTGCCAGCAGCCTCACGCCCCTTGGACTCTCTCTTAGGGATACGCAGTATTTT	CASSLTPLGLSLRDTQYF
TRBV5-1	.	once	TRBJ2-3	TGCGCCAGCAGCTTCCACGACTATCGGCCTTTCACAGATACGCAGTATTTT	CASSFHDYRPFTDTQYF
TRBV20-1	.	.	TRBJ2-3	TGCAGTGCGATCCCAGCGAACCACACGGCCACAGATACGCAGTATTTT	CSAIPANHTATDTQYF
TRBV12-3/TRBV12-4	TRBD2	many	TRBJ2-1	TGTGCCAGCAGCACTAGCGGGGGGGCCAATGAGCAGTTCTTC	CASSTSGGANEQFF
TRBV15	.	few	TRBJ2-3	TGTGCCACCAGCTTAGTAGGGGACACAGATACGCAGTATTTT	CATSLVGDTDTQYF
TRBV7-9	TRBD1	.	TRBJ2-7	TGTGCCAGCAGCCCGACGACAGGGGATTTCGAGCAGTACTTC	CASSPTTGDFEQYF
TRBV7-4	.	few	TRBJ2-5	TGTGCCAGCAGCTGGCTAGAGACCCAGTACTTC	CASSWLETQYF
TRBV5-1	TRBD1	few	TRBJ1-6	TGCGCCAGCAGCTTCCGGGACAGGGGGCTTTCACCCCTCCACTTT	CASSFRDRGLSPLHF
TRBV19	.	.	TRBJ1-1	TGTGCCAGAAGTATCACCATGAACACTGAAGCTTTCTTT	CARSITMNTEAFF
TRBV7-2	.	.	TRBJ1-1	TGTGCCAGCAGCCCCCAGCCGGGGTCGAACACTGAAGCTTTCTTT	CASSPQPGSNTEAFF
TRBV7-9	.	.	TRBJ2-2	TGTGCCAGCAGCTTAGGGGAGGCTACCACCGGGGAGCTGTTTTTT	CASSLGEATTGELFF
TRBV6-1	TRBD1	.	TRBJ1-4	TGTGTCGCAGCATTCTCCGGGACAGGGGGAGAAAAACTGTTTTTT	CVAAFSGTGGEKLFF
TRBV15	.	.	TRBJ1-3	TGTGCCACCAGCGGAGTGATGCGAGGAAACACCATATATTTT	CATSGVMRGNTIYF
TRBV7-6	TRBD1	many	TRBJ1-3	TGTGCCAGCGCACAGGGGATGGGAAACACCATATATTTT	CASAQGMGNTIYF
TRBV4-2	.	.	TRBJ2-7	TGTGCCAGCAGCCAAGAGGGAGGCGGCTTGGCCGAGCAGTACTTC	CASSQEGGGLAEQYF